One and the same sample provided the 28 T cell receptor beta chains below, sequenced in a study of T cells in Graves' hyperthyroidism and ophthalmopathy. TCR beta CDR3 sequences were amplified from RNA transcripts. First-round RT-PCR targeting the TCR CDR3 was performed with the HTBI primer set. In TCRdb, the multiplex PCR reads were re-called with MiXCR into one record per CDR3 protein. The profile shows fewer than 400,000 distinct CDR3 sequences, around 25% of them singletons. The sequenced sample consisted of blood. The receptors derive from a man aged 45-60 years with Graves' hyperthyroidism.

This rearrangement joins TRBV19 to TRBJ1-5, with 9 bases fitting TRBD1. This CDR3 is built from 16 residues. V was pared by 8 bases and J by 4 bases, with 12 bases of the junction left unmatched. Per the germline V gene, CDR1 is LNHDA and CDR2 is SQIVND (reference sequence). CDR3 amino acids: CASRKDRGNVNQPQHF. Here the CDR3 DNA reads TGTGCCAGTCGAAAGGACAGGGGAAATGTGAATCAGCCCCAGCATTTT.

There are a few counts of this clonotype. The chain uses TRBV29-1 and TRBJ2-3, with a possible D match to TRBD1 (5 bases). Germline V CDR1 and CDR2: SQVTM, ANQGSEA. Trimming took off 3 bases at V and 4 bases at J, with 8 bases between the two ends. The CDR3 is 12 residues long. In nucleotides, the CDR3 is TGCAGCGTTGAGTGGGGCGCAGATACGCAGTATTTT. It is translated as CSVEWGADTQYF.

V gene TRBV4-2 combines with J gene TRBJ2-1; no reliable D call. The length of the CDR3 is 12 residues. The germline V gene has CDR1 LGHNA and CDR2 YNFKEQ. Trimming left V 0 bases short and J 12 bases short, with 9 bases between. The CDR3 DNA reads TGTGCCAGCAGCCAAGACTCTGGTGTGCAGTTCTTC. Protein product: CASSQDSGVQFF.

This clonotype was seen a few times. J is TRBJ2-1 and V is TRBV12-3 or TRBV12-4; D call uncertain. The ends were cut back, 7 bases at V and 10 bases at J, with 11 bases in the middle. This CDR3 spans 11 amino acids. The CDR3 sequence is CASTLRIEQFF. CDR3 in DNA: TGTGCCAGCACCCTCCGAATCGAGCAGTTCTTC.

V usage is TRBV11-1 and J usage is TRBJ2-7; TRBD2 might be the D (6 bases). V dropped 2 bases and J dropped 3 bases, with 17 bases sitting between them. The CDR3 totals 16 residues. Germline loops: CDR1 SGHAT, CDR2 FQDESV (reference sequence). The CDR3 reads CASSLLLSGSLYEQYF. CDR3 DNA sequence: TGTGCCAGCAGCTTATTGCTGAGCGGGTCCCTCTACGAGCAGTACTTC. Full variable domain (remainder filled in from reference TRBV11-1 and TRBJ2-7): EAEVAQSPRYKITEKSQAVAFWCDPISGHATLYWYRQILGQGPELLVQFQDESVVDDSQLPKDRFSAERLKGVDSTLKIQPAELGDSAMYLCASSLLLSGSLYEQYFGPGTRLTVT.

CDR3 DNA sequence: TGTGCCAGCAGCTACGGGACAGGGCTCAACGAGCAGTACTTC. Its protein is CASSYGTGLNEQYF. The V call is TRBV7-9, the J call TRBJ2-7; TRBD1 matches at 9 bases. From germline, CDR1 is SEHNR and CDR2 FQNEAQ (reference sequence). The length of the CDR3 is 14 residues. Germline trimming cut 4 bases from V and 5 bases from J; bases unmatched to any gene: 6.

In its sample, this clonotype was seen a few times. V is TRBV5-8 and J is TRBJ1-4; 8 positions match TRBD1. CDR1 SGHTS and CDR2 YDEGEE come from the germline V gene. The CDR3 is 13 amino acids. Unmatched junction bases numbered 7, after V lost 7 bases and J lost 8 bases. CDR3 coding DNA: TGTGCCAGCGAGGACAGGGCCGGAGAAAAACTGTTTTTT. Translation: CASEDRAGEKLFF. The complete variable domain, with remaining parts taken from reference TRBV5-8 and TRBJ1-4, reads EAGVTQSPTHLIKTRGQQATLRCSPISGHTSVYWYQQALGLGLQFLLWYDEGEERNRGNFPPRFSGRQFPNYSSELNVNALELEDSALYLCASEDRAGEKLFFGSGTQLSVL.

The chain combines TRBV24-1 with TRBJ2-1; TRBD2 might be the D (5 bases). The V end was cut by 10 bases, the J end by 3 bases, with 15 bases between. The germline V gene encodes CDR1 KGHDR and CDR2 SFDVKD. This CDR3 spans 14 amino acids. CDR3 sequence (DNA): TGTGCCACGGACCGGGGTCCGGGCTACAATGAGCAGTTCTTC. Translation gives CATDRGPGYNEQFF.

This chain links TRBV6-1 with TRBJ1-3, with a possible D match to TRBD1 (5 bases). Germline values: CDR1 MNHNS, CDR2 SASEGT. CDR3 length equals 14 residues. The V and J ends lost 6 bases and 3 bases respectively, with 12 bases between them. Here the CDR3 reads CASSPRQIGNTIYF. CDR3 coding DNA: TGTGCCAGCAGCCCGAGACAGATTGGAAACACCATATATTTT.

The rearrangement links TRBV12-3 or TRBV12-4 to TRBJ2-4; D call uncertain. Trimming removed 4 bases from V and 1 base from J, with 11 bases in between. The CDR3 has 15 amino acids. In DNA form, the CDR3 reads TGTGCCAGCAGTTATCCGGACCAGGCCAAAAACATTCAGTACTTC. This translates into CASSYPDQAKNIQYF.

This chain uses TRBV5-5 with TRBJ2-3; no clear D. The CDR3 runs to 13 residues. The germline V and J ends were trimmed by 3 bases and 4 bases, with 9 bases remaining between them. CDR1 is SGHKS, CDR2 YYEKEE, per germline (reference sequence). CDR3 loop: CASSSRSPDTQYF. CDR3 DNA: TGTGCCAGCAGCTCCCGATCCCCAGATACGCAGTATTTT.

V gene TRBV20-1 combines with J gene TRBJ2-2; 8 positions match TRBD1. Looked up from germline, CDR1 is DFQATT and CDR2 is SNEGSKA (reference sequence). This CDR3 spans 14 amino acids. In DNA, the CDR3 is TGCGGAACCCGTGACAGGGGAGGCACCGGGGAGCTGTTTTTT. It yields the protein CGTRDRGGTGELFF.

The gene calls are TRBV20-1 and TRBJ1-1; the match to TRBD1 covers 7 bases. The V and J ends lost 6 bases and 1 base, in that order; junction bases with no gene match: 14. This CDR3 has 16 residues. The germline V gene encodes CDR1 DFQATT and CDR2 SNEGSKA (reference sequence). The CDR3 coding sequence is TGCAGTGCCACGGACAGGCGCATGACGCCGAACACTGAAGCTTTCTTT. This sequence encodes CSATDRRMTPNTEAFF.

This clonotype was seen a few times. The chain employs TRBV20-1 and TRBJ2-1, with D perhaps matching TRBD1 or TRBD2 (5 bases each). V was cut by 0 bases and J by 9 bases, with 15 bases left in between. The V gene's germline CDR1 is DFQATT and CDR2 SNEGSKA (reference sequence). CDR3 length: 14 residues. The CDR3 protein is CSAREGTGKAEQFF. In nucleotides, the CDR3 is TGCAGTGCTAGAGAGGGGACGGGCAAAGCTGAGCAGTTCTTC.

This clonotype was found a few times. The chain joins TRBV7-2 to TRBJ2-3, with D hard to call. V was trimmed by 1 base and J by 4 bases, leaving 9 bases between them. This CDR3 spans 14 amino acids. Germline assignment: CDR1 SGHTA and CDR2 FQGNSA. In DNA, the CDR3 is TGTGCCAGCAGCTTAGATGTCGGAGCAGATACGCAGTATTTT. It yields the protein CASSLDVGADTQYF.

The chain uses TRBV12-3 or TRBV12-4 and TRBJ2-1, with D maybe TRBD2 (6 bases). Trimming took off 5 bases at V and 12 bases at J, with 17 bases between the two ends. The CDR3 runs to 13 residues. CDR3 in amino acids: CASSPGLTLGQFF. The CDR3 DNA follows: TGTGCCAGCAGTCCCGGACTAACCTTGGGGCAGTTCTTC.

This clonotype was found a few times. This sequence joins TRBV13 and TRBJ2-7, with TRBD2 as a possible D gene (6 bases). There are 21 residues in the CDR3. Germline V gene sequence: CDR1 PRHDT, CDR2 FYEKMQ (reference sequence). The V gene lost 5 bases and the J gene lost 1 base, with 33 bases spanning the gap. The CDR3 reads CASSTQIVGSGLSLSSYEQYF. The DNA for the CDR3 is TGTGCCAGCAGCACCCAAATCGTCGGTAGCGGACTTTCCCTTTCTTCCTACGAGCAGTACTTC.

This clonotype appeared many times. The chain joins TRBV2 to TRBJ1-2, with D unresolved. The germline V and J ends were trimmed by 4 bases and 2 bases, with 11 bases remaining between them. The CDR3 sequence is 14 residues long. CDR1 SNHLY and CDR2 FYNNEI come from the germline V gene. The CDR3 loop reads CASSGRLPNYGYTF. The CDR3 coding sequence is TGTGCCAGCAGTGGACGACTCCCGAACTATGGCTACACCTTC.

The sample holds a few counts of this clonotype. The rearrangement joins TRBV20-1 to TRBJ1-5; 8 positions agree with TRBD1. Germline V gene data show CDR1 as DFQATT and CDR2 as SNEGSKA (reference sequence). V lost 6 bases, J lost 4 bases, and 5 bases stayed unmatched. There are 13 residues in the CDR3. For the CDR3, the DNA is TGCAGTGCCCATACAGGGGGTAATCAGCCCCAGCATTTT. It is translated as CSAHTGGNQPQHF.

This clonotype was recorded a few times. This chain links TRBV5-1 with TRBJ2-6; D is uncertain. V lost 0 bases and J lost 2, with 6 bases in between. Germline CDR1 reads SGHRS; CDR2 reads YFSETQ. The CDR3 length is 15 residues. DNA of the CDR3: TGCGCCAGCAGCTTGGCCGAGGCTGGGGCCAACGTCCTGACTTTC. It is translated as CASSLAEAGANVLTF.

This clonotype occurred many times. The chain recombines TRBV2 with TRBJ2-5, with 9 bases fitting TRBD1. V trimming: 1 base; J trimming: 5 bases; junction bases outside the gene matches: 8. The germline V gene encodes CDR1 SNHLY and CDR2 FYNNEI. The CDR3 covers 16 residues. The chain's CDR3 is CASSEEGTGRYETQYF. CDR3 nucleotides: TGTGCCAGCAGTGAAGAGGGGACAGGGAGGTATGAGACCCAGTACTTC. Variable domain in full (rest from reference TRBV2 and TRBJ2-5): EPEVTQTPSHQVTQMGQEVILRCVPISNHLYFYWYRQILGQKVEFLVSFYNNEISEKSEIFDDQFSVERPDGSNFTLKIRSTKLEDSAMYFCASSEEGTGRYETQYFGPGTRLLVL.

This clonotype turned up a few times. The V and J genes are TRBV4-2 and TRBJ2-2; 9 bases align to TRBD2. There are 16 residues in the CDR3. Germline V gene lookup returns CDR1 LGHNA and CDR2 YNFKEQ. V dropped 4 bases and J dropped 8; count of bases not matched to a gene: 11. The CDR3 reads CASSLLGRGGTGELFF. Written as DNA, the CDR3 is TGTGCCAGCAGCCTCTTGGGGCGGGGGGGCACAGGGGAGCTGTTTTTT.

This clonotype has a handful of counts. V usage is TRBV2 and J usage is TRBJ2-1; the match to TRBD1 covers 10 bases. Per the germline V gene, CDR1 is SNHLY and CDR2 is FYNNEI. CDR3 length equals 14 residues. Trimming took 8 bases from V and 2 from J; bases not matched to a gene: 3. The CDR3 region is CASGDRGTYNEQFF. CDR3 coding DNA: TGTGCCAGCGGGGACAGGGGTACCTACAATGAGCAGTTCTTC.

The chain combines TRBV5-5 with TRBJ2-7, with D uncertain. With 2 bases removed from V and 0 bases from J, the gap between germline ends came to 12 bases. The CDR3 sequence is 15 residues long. Looked up from germline, CDR1 is SGHKS and CDR2 is YYEKEE (reference sequence). The DNA for the CDR3 is TGTGCCAGCAGCTTTGAAGGAGACCGCTCCTACGAGCAGTACTTC. Translating gives CASSFEGDRSYEQYF.

The chain links TRBV6-5 to TRBJ2-1, with 9 nucleotides matching TRBD1. V was clipped by 0 bases and J by 7 bases; unmatched bases: 4. The CDR3 spans 15 residues. Per germline, CDR1 MNHEY and CDR2 SVGAGI. The CDR3 bases are TGTGCCAGCAGTTACTCGGACAGGGGAGGTAATGAGCAGTTCTTC. Translating gives CASSYSDRGGNEQFF.

The chain joins TRBV27 to TRBJ2-5, with D tentatively TRBD2 (5 bases). V lost 8 bases to trimming and J lost 6 bases, with 16 bases between them. This CDR3 has 13 amino acids. Germline V lookup: CDR1 MNHEY, CDR2 SMNVEV (reference sequence). The chain's CDR3 is CASASSIGKTQYF. The CDR3 DNA sequence: TGTGCCAGCGCTAGCAGTATCGGGAAGACCCAGTACTTC.

In its sample, this clonotype was seen a few times. The chain recombines TRBV14 with TRBJ2-7; D gene unclear. Germline CDR1 reads SGHDN; CDR2 reads FVKESK. V lost 5 bases and J lost 1, with 9 bases in between. This CDR3 contains 13 residues. The CDR3 region is CASSAGMSYEQYF. The CDR3 region has the DNA TGTGCCAGCAGCGCTGGGATGTCCTACGAGCAGTACTTC.

This clonotype was counted a single time. This chain joins TRBV20-1 and TRBJ2-1, with TRBD2 as a possible D gene (5 bases). Germline V gene data show CDR1 as DFQATT and CDR2 as SNEGSKA (reference sequence). The CDR3 has 11 amino acids. CDR3 DNA sequence: TGCCAAGCGGCGACTTCCGATGAGCAGTTCTTC. Its translation: CQAATSDEQFF.